The entry that follows covers one TCR beta chain sequence. Its binding antigen is unknown. It has no much larger one-base neighbor in the sample; base qualities were not kept. This record comes from a study of blood T cell repertoires in COVID-19 (TCRdb year 2020). Study-wide context: The collaborator samples originated in the United States, Italy and Spain and spanned the acute and convalescent phases of COVID-19. The prospective study material was composed of cDNA or gDNA derived from T cells, B-cell-depleted T cells, or PBMCs. The dataset comprised deeply sampled blood TCRbeta repertoires from subjects exposed to, actively infected with, or recovered from COVID-19. A freely available public database, intended as a resource for researchers studying the immune response to SARS-CoV-2, is where the repertoires were released. Samples came from the ongoing ImmuneRACE study (first 160 participants) plus 1,254 subjects from 6 global collaborators. A de-identified subject ID, COVID-19 status, age in years and sex were almost always included in the sample metadata. HLA class I and class II types, where available, came from metadata supplied by the sample provider rather than from assay-based typing.

TCRbeta CDR3 regions were amplified from genomic DNA using the immunoSEQ Assay, a bias-controlled multiplex PCR. The authors' pipeline ran thus. The number of nucleated cells in each sample was estimated from the amplification of reference gene primers within the assay. To quantify the absolute abundance of each unique TCRbeta CDR3 rearrangement, sequence reads were collapsed and filtered. For each sample, productive Simpson clonality was calculated by taking the square root of Simpson's diversity index across productive rearrangements. TCRdb stores this immuneACCESS table with in-frame sequences only. Part of the clones is absent; in the studies checked, under half of the shortfall reflects unresolved V genes, and no reason is known for the rest. V, J and clone size are taken as reported in that table, and D and trimming were inferred from the DNA itself. The sample table holds 90,000 to 120,000 clones, of which about nine tenths were seen once. Around 7% of the sample is in the top ten clones.

The CDR3 holds 11 amino acids from the cysteine to the phenylalanine. CDR3 DNA only is kept here, 33 bases in frame from base 1. The germline V gene encodes CDR1 SEHNR and CDR2 FQNEAQ (reference sequence). V drops 9 bases and J drops 3 bases, leaving 8 bases in between. Study-wide findings and limitations: How much clinical and demographic metadata was included differed by source and by participant, and the metadata was provided uncurated.

Each collaborating institution followed its own protocols to collect whole blood in K2EDTA tubes. Collaborator samples were shipped for TCRbeta analysis as frozen whole blood, isolated PBMCs, or DNA extracted from either sample type. Sequenced input: peripheral blood. The TCR sequence derives from a man over 45 with active or convalescent COVID-19. The rearrangement combines TRBV7-9 with TRBJ1-1, with no reliable assignment of the D segment. The CDR3 reads as follows: CARRAHTEAFF. The DNA reads as follows: TGTGCCAGGCGCGCTCACACTGAAGCTTTCTTT.